The entry that follows covers one T cell receptor beta chain sequence. Its target is unknown. At one end the junction does not follow the germline gene, possibly because of a read error. The entry originates in a study of glioma-infiltrating T cells. Findings of the study overall: Gliomas, especially low-grade, showed above-expected tissue-blood divergence; non-neoplastic patients showed below. Only very few CDR3 sequences appeared in both tissue and blood.

Amplification of TCR alpha and beta CDR3 regions from RNA used iRepertoire nested multiplex PCR. Tissue mRNA or PBMC total RNA, 100-400 ng, went into one-step reverse transcription and amplification. TCRdb processed the multiplex PCR reads anew with MiXCR; each CDR3 protein has one entry. The data hold some 150,000 distinct CDR3 sequences, with roughly two fifths observed a single time. Germline lookup yields CDR1 MNHEY and CDR2 SVGEGT. This CDR3 region has 17 residues. The genes are TRBV6-2 or TRBV6-3 and TRBJ2-2, with 8 nucleotides matching TRBD1. Specimen: glioma tissue, nonneoplastic brain tissue, or PBMCs (not recorded which). This receptor was identified in a human donor with low-grade glioma or glioblastoma, undergoing nonglioma brain surgery, or in good health (not recorded which). CDR3 in amino acids: CASSYFPGGAGTVELFF. Written as DNA, the CDR3 is TGTGCCAGCAGTTACTTTCCAGGGGGCGCGGGGACCGTGGAGCTGTTTTTT.